The rows below give T cell receptor beta chains drawn from one sample of a study of early T cells in non-severe SARS-CoV-2 infection. TCRdb used MiXCR to reprocess the 5' RACE reads, holding one entry per CDR3 protein. Here the sample spans just under 65,000 distinct CDR3 sequences, roughly 9% being singletons. Sequencing was performed on whole blood, taken at baseline. These receptors all come from an adult who was a healthcare worker with PCR-confirmed SARS-CoV-2 infection or an uninfected control (not recorded which). The CDR3 runs from the conserved cysteine through the conserved F or W. Fields, in order: D gene, V gene, clone size, J gene, CDR3 protein, CDR3 DNA. A D gene is named only where the DNA matches it firmly. Not every row has a clone size; where given, it reads once, few, many or a size class.

d_call: NA
v_call: TRBV29-1
clone_size: many
j_call: TRBJ1-4
cdr3_aa: CSVATASNEKLFF
cdr3_nt: TGCAGCGTCGCGACAGCCTCTAATGAAAAACTGTTTTTT

d_call: NA
v_call: TRBV18
clone_size: NA
j_call: TRBJ2-7
cdr3_aa: CASSATYEQYF
cdr3_nt: TGTGCCAGCTCGGCCACCTACGAGCAGTACTTC

d_call: NA
v_call: TRBV7-9
clone_size: NA
j_call: TRBJ1-2
cdr3_aa: CASSLEGYPGDRPAF
cdr3_nt: TGTGCCAGCAGCTTAGAGGGTTACCCGGGGGACCGCCCCGCCTTC

d_call: NA
v_call: TRBV3-1
clone_size: NA
j_call: TRBJ2-5
cdr3_aa: CASSRGGLAVQETQYF
cdr3_nt: TGTGCCAGCAGCCGCGGAGGGCTAGCCGTTCAAGAGACCCAGTACTTC

d_call: NA
v_call: TRBV9
clone_size: many
j_call: TRBJ2-2
cdr3_aa: CASSVHGEGGELFF
cdr3_nt: TGTGCCAGCAGCGTTCATGGGGAAGGCGGGGAGCTGTTTTTT

d_call: TRBD1
v_call: TRBV6-6
clone_size: NA
j_call: TRBJ1-6
cdr3_aa: CASNKAGAGQGHSPLHF
cdr3_nt: TGTGCCAGCAACAAGGCTGGAGCGGGACAGGGGCATTCACCCCTCCACTTT

d_call: NA
v_call: TRBV20-1
clone_size: many
j_call: TRBJ2-7
cdr3_aa: CSASPGPHIGVYEQYF
cdr3_nt: TGCAGTGCTAGTCCGGGGCCGCACATTGGGGTCTACGAGCAGTACTTC

d_call: NA
v_call: TRBV24-1
clone_size: many
j_call: TRBJ1-1
cdr3_aa: CAALWGGPGNTEAFF
cdr3_nt: TGTGCCGCCCTATGGGGCGGGCCCGGGAACACTGAAGCTTTCTTT

d_call: NA
v_call: TRBV11-2
clone_size: many
j_call: TRBJ1-1
cdr3_aa: CASSPLDGMNTEAFF
cdr3_nt: TGTGCCAGCAGCCCGCTCGACGGTATGAACACTGAAGCTTTCTTT

d_call: NA
v_call: TRBV11-2
clone_size: many
j_call: TRBJ2-2
cdr3_aa: CASSFHVGELFF
cdr3_nt: TGTGCCAGCAGCTTTCACGTCGGGGAGCTGTTTTTT

d_call: NA
v_call: TRBV20-1
clone_size: few
j_call: TRBJ2-7
cdr3_aa: CSAKVGGGLYEQYF
cdr3_nt: TGCAGTGCTAAGGTGGGGGGAGGCCTCTACGAGCAGTACTTC

d_call: TRBD2
v_call: TRBV6-6
clone_size: few
j_call: TRBJ2-3
cdr3_aa: CASSFGTSGRTDTQYF
cdr3_nt: TGTGCCAGCAGTTTCGGGACTAGCGGGAGAACAGATACGCAGTATTTT

d_call: TRBD2
v_call: TRBV12-3/TRBV12-4
clone_size: many
j_call: TRBJ2-1
cdr3_aa: CASSTRTSVDEQFF
cdr3_nt: TGTGCCAGCAGTACCCGGACTAGCGTGGATGAGCAGTTCTTC

d_call: TRBD2
v_call: TRBV6-2/TRBV6-3
clone_size: many
j_call: TRBJ2-1
cdr3_aa: CASSLDQAGGSNEQFF
cdr3_nt: TGTGCCAGCAGTCTAGACCAGGCGGGGGGGTCGAATGAGCAGTTCTTC

d_call: TRBD2
v_call: TRBV18
clone_size: many
j_call: TRBJ2-3
cdr3_aa: CASSPLAGVADTQYF
cdr3_nt: TGTGCCAGCTCACCCCTAGCGGGAGTAGCGGATACGCAGTATTTT

d_call: TRBD2
v_call: TRBV11-3
clone_size: many
j_call: TRBJ2-2
cdr3_aa: CASSLSPPGTTTTGELFF
cdr3_nt: TGTGCCAGCAGCTTATCCCCACCGGGGACTACGACAACCGGGGAGCTGTTTTTT